The 9 T cell receptor beta chains listed next were all sequenced from one sample in a study of T cell repertoires in cytomegalovirus infection. For these receptors, no antigen is known. Each CDR3 protein gets one entry after TCRdb re-called the reads with MiXCR. The data show around 200,000 distinct CDR3 sequences, with roughly 34% seen just once and roughly three fifths held by the top ten. The sample in question was CD8+ T cells from cultured PBMCs, obtained from culture after CMV antigen stimulation. The receptor set was obtained from a human donor in good health (CMV status not recorded). Some clones in this sample may be carry-over from other donors' samples.

The chain employs TRBV27 and TRBJ2-7, with D perhaps given as TRBD1 or TRBD2 (5 bases each). The germline V and J ends were trimmed by 4 bases and 3 bases, with 16 bases remaining between them. This CDR3 region has 15 residues. The germline V gene has CDR1 MNHEY and CDR2 SMNVEV (reference sequence). The CDR3 DNA follows: TGTGCCAGCAGTTCCCAGGGAGTCGTTGTCTACGAGCAGTACTTC. Encoded protein: CASSSQGVVVYEQYF.

This clonotype was counted once. The chain's CDR3 is CSAGAGGFHNEQFF. Here the CDR3 DNA reads TGCAGCGCCGGAGCGGGAGGGTTCCACAATGAGCAGTTCTTC. This chain uses TRBV29-1 with TRBJ2-1; 10 nucleotides align to TRBD2. This CDR3 is built from 14 residues. CDR1 and CDR2 from the germline V gene are SQVTM and ANQGSEA. The V gene end was trimmed by 7 bases and the J gene end by 5 bases; junction bases not matched to a gene: 8.

This chain uses TRBV4-1 with TRBJ1-1; weak D call: TRBD1 (5 bases). Looked up from germline, CDR1 is MGHRA and CDR2 is YSYEKL. V lost 1 base and J 0 bases, leaving 6 bases between the germline ends. The CDR3 runs 14 residues. The CDR3 DNA follows: TGCGCCAGCAGCCAAGCGACAGTGAACACTGAAGCTTTCTTT. This translates into CASSQATVNTEAFF.

This clonotype has only one observation. V usage is TRBV7-3 and J usage is TRBJ2-2; D is ambiguous. CDR1 SGHTA and CDR2 FQGTGA come from the germline V gene. V gave up 1 base and J gave up 8 bases, with 11 bases separating them. The CDR3 has 14 residues. The CDR3 sequence is CASSLIGGEGELFF. Here the CDR3 DNA reads TGTGCCAGCAGCTTAATTGGTGGGGAAGGGGAGCTGTTTTTT.

The table lists this clonotype with a few counts. CDR3 amino acids: CASSQVGQGGSYEQYF. In DNA form, the CDR3 reads TGTGCCAGCAGCCAAGTCGGACAGGGGGGGTCCTACGAGCAGTACTTC. This chain connects TRBV4-2 to TRBJ2-7; 10 bases are a match to TRBD1. The CDR3 covers 16 residues. CDR1 LGHNA and CDR2 YNFKEQ come from the germline V gene. Trimming took 1 base from V and 1 from J; bases not matched to a gene: 4.

The chain couples TRBV7-6 to TRBJ1-2, with D possibly being TRBD1 (5 bases). The CDR3 sequence is 13 residues long. V was cut by 4 bases and J by 6 bases, with 12 bases left in between. CDR1 and CDR2 (germline): SGHVS, FNYEAQ. DNA for the CDR3: TGTGCCAGCAGCTATCGAAGGGGTGATGGCTACACCTTC. Amino acids: CASSYRRGDGYTF.

This clonotype has just a few counts. The chain has TRBV11-2 and TRBJ2-3; TRBD2 might be the D (7 bases). The V end lost 5 bases, the J end lost 2 bases, and 17 bases lay between the germline ends. CDR3 length equals 16 residues. Germline CDR1 reads SGHAT; CDR2 reads FQNNGV. The CDR3 is CASSPSGGGVTDTQYF. In DNA form, the CDR3 reads TGTGCCAGCAGCCCTAGTGGCGGGGGCGTCACAGATACGCAGTATTTT.

The rearrangement joins TRBV12-3 or TRBV12-4 to TRBJ2-1; 11 bases map to TRBD2. The CDR3 contains 15 residues. V was pared by 6 bases and J by 5 bases, with 6 bases of the junction left unmatched. CDR3 amino acids: CASSIAGGPDNEQFF. The CDR3 bases are TGTGCCAGCAGCATAGCGGGAGGGCCCGACAATGAGCAGTTCTTC.

J is TRBJ1-1 and V is TRBV6-6; D gene ambiguous. Trimming removed 2 bases at V and 1 base at J, with 14 bases between. The germline gives CDR1 MNHNY, CDR2 SVGAGI (reference sequence). CDR3 length: 16 residues. The CDR3 DNA reads as TGTGCCAGCAGTTACCCCGACGGGATGGGGAACACTGAAGCTTTCTTT. Protein sequence: CASSYPDGMGNTEAFF.